The clone carrying this TCR beta chain was counted between two and nine times. Its antigen is currently unknown. Germline V gives CDR1 MNHNS, CDR2 SASEGT. V lost 4 bases to trimming and J lost 1 base; unmatched junction nucleotides: 6. This CDR3 spans 16 amino acids. The record originates from a study of CD8 T cells in ankylosing spondylitis. With molecular barcodes, quantitative 5'-RACE was used to make the TCR beta libraries. TCRdb re-analysed the 5' RACE reads in MiXCR, keeping a single row per CDR3 protein. The sample includes fewer than 400,000 distinct CDR3 sequences, approximately 20% of them seen just once. Overall study results and limits: In ankylosing spondylitis blood, a motif of eight highly homologous TCR beta variants appeared characteristic.

This receptor was identified in a male donor with ankylosing spondylitis. Specimen: blood, either unsorted or a sorted T cell fraction (not recorded which). The J gene is TRBJ2-2, the V gene TRBV6-1, with TRBD1 matching over 7 bases. The DNA of the CDR3 is TGTGCCAGCAGTGCAACAGGGGCGAGGAACACCGGGGAGCTGTTTTTT. It is translated as CASSATGARNTGELFF.